A single sample gave rise to the 14 T cell receptor beta chains below, sequenced in a study of CD8 T cells in Susac syndrome. RNA, at about 0.45 to 1 ug, was reverse transcribed with random hexamers. TCRdb called the immunoSEQ multiplex PCR reads again in MiXCR, with one record for every CDR3 protein. The sample yields hundreds of thousands of distinct CDR3 sequences, less than 95% seen once. Specimen: CD4+ T cells from PBMCs. These receptors all stem from a human donor with Susac syndrome.

This clonotype was seen only once. The chain is built from TRBV25-1 and TRBJ1-2; D unresolved. Germline V gives CDR1 MGHDK, CDR2 SYGVNS. V lost 4 bases and J 2 bases, leaving 8 bases between the germline ends. CDR3 size: 13 residues. The CDR3 loop reads CASSVALNYGYTF. DNA for the CDR3: TGTGCCAGCAGTGTGGCCCTCAACTATGGCTACACCTTC.

V usage is TRBV2 and J usage is TRBJ1-1; D uncertain. Germline lookup yields CDR1 SNHLY and CDR2 FYNNEI. The CDR3 covers 14 residues. V was shortened by 6 bases and J by 1 base, with 12 bases between the two germline ends. The CDR3 spells CASRTARANTEAFF. The CDR3 DNA follows: TGTGCCAGCAGAACTGCTAGGGCGAACACTGAAGCTTTCTTT.

This clonotype has only one observation. The chain is built from TRBV30 and TRBJ1-1, with D uncertain. Per germline, CDR1 GTSNPN and CDR2 SVGIG (reference sequence). V gave up 0 bases and J gave up 11 bases, with 13 bases separating them. This CDR3 contains 12 residues. Here the CDR3 DNA reads TGTGCCTGGAGTGTACGTGAAGGGAAGGCTTTCTTT. Translation: CAWSVREGKAFF.

The chain uses TRBV10-2 and TRBJ1-2; a possible D gene is TRBD1 (6 bases). The V gene's germline CDR1 is WSHSY and CDR2 SAAADI. CDR3 length equals 15 residues. V lost 7 bases to trimming and J lost 2 bases, with 17 bases between them. The CDR3 reads CASKGVRGANYGYTF. DNA for the CDR3: TGCGCCAGCAAGGGGGTTCGCGGCGCCAACTATGGCTACACCTTC.

The chain's CDR3 is CASSPLGVPTYEQYF. The CDR3 DNA reads TGTGCCAGCAGCCCCTTGGGGGTCCCCACCTACGAGCAGTACTTC. The chain combines TRBV27 with TRBJ2-7, with D perhaps being TRBD1 or TRBD2 (5 bases each). Trimming left V 6 bases short and J 2 bases short, with 17 bases between. The CDR3 is 15 residues long. Germline V lookup: CDR1 MNHEY, CDR2 SMNVEV (reference sequence).

The V and J genes are TRBV9 and TRBJ1-5; the D is unclear. The CDR3 length is 14 residues. CDR1 and CDR2 from the germline V gene are SGDLS and YYNGEE. V was trimmed by 3 bases and J by 0 bases, leaving 7 bases between them. The CDR3 nucleotides read TGTGCCAGCAGCGGTCTAGATAGCAATCAGCCCCAGCATTTT. Translation gives CASSGLDSNQPQHF.

V gene TRBV7-2 combines with J gene TRBJ1-2; TRBD1 agrees at 7 bases. Germline values: CDR1 SGHTA, CDR2 FQGNSA. CDR3 length: 13 residues. The V gene end was trimmed by 5 bases and the J gene end by 8 bases; junction bases not matched to a gene: 8. DNA of the CDR3: TGTGCCAGCAGCCGCCAAGGGGGCGACGGCTACACCTTC. This codes for CASSRQGGDGYTF.

The chain combines TRBV2 with TRBJ1-1, with 11 bases that match TRBD1. V gave up 7 bases and J gave up 4 bases; unmatched junction bases: 2. CDR1 and CDR2 from the germline V gene are SNHLY and FYNNEI. The CDR3 contains 13 residues. In DNA form, the CDR3 reads TGTGCCAGCACCGGGACAGGGGGCACTGAAGCTTTCTTT. Translating gives CASTGTGGTEAFF.

The V call is TRBV6-5, the J call TRBJ2-7; D gene ambiguous. The CDR3 is made up of 13 amino acids. The V gene's germline CDR1 is MNHEY and CDR2 SVGAGI. The V gene lost 6 bases and the J gene lost 6 bases, with 15 bases spanning the gap. CDR3 DNA sequence: TGTGCCAGCAGACTTGAAGAGAATTTCGAGCAGTACTTC. Its protein product is CASRLEENFEQYF.

This chain links TRBV28 with TRBJ1-2, with D maybe TRBD1 (5 bases). Germline values: CDR1 MDHEN, CDR2 SYDVKM. The CDR3 contains 13 residues. Trimming stripped 8 bases from V and 8 bases from J, with 18 bases between. The CDR3 region is CASVTRTGGGYTF. For the CDR3, the DNA is TGTGCCAGCGTGACCCGAACTGGGGGGGGCTACACCTTC.

V usage is TRBV4-3 and J usage is TRBJ2-2; D remains ambiguous. Germline CDR1 is LGHNA and CDR2 is YSLEER. The CDR3 spans 15 residues. Trimming cost V 0 bases and J 6 bases, with 11 bases left between them. The CDR3 coding sequence is TGCGCCAGCAGCCAAGATCCCCCCCCAGCCGGGGAGCTGTTTTTT. Protein product: CASSQDPPPAGELFF.

Of note for this clonotype: Relative to the germline gene, one junction end is altered; a read error may explain this. The J gene is TRBJ1-1, the V gene TRBV6-5; D remains unclear. The germline V gene encodes CDR1 MNHEY and CDR2 SVGAGI. The CDR3 has 14 residues. The CDR3 reads CASRGHNGLTEAFF. The CDR3 DNA reads TGTGCCAGCAGGGGCCATAACGGGCTCACTGAAGCTTTTTTT.

This chain joins TRBV4-3 and TRBJ2-3, with 7 bases identical to TRBD2. Germline values: CDR1 LGHNA, CDR2 YSLEER. V trimming: 1 base; J trimming: 4 bases; junction bases outside the gene matches: 8. This CDR3 has 16 amino acids. The CDR3 reads CASSQVGLGDADTQYF. The CDR3 DNA follows: TGCGCCAGCAGCCAAGTTGGACTAGGGGACGCAGATACGCAGTATTTT.

The gene calls are TRBV20-1 and TRBJ1-1, with D unclear. This CDR3 spans 12 amino acids. The germline V gene has CDR1 DFQATT and CDR2 SNEGSKA (reference sequence). V was clipped by 7 bases and J by 9 bases, with 18 bases between them. CDR3 region: CSDYTAGEKAFF. The CDR3 nucleotides read TGCAGTGACTATACGGCCGGGGAGAAAGCTTTCTTT.